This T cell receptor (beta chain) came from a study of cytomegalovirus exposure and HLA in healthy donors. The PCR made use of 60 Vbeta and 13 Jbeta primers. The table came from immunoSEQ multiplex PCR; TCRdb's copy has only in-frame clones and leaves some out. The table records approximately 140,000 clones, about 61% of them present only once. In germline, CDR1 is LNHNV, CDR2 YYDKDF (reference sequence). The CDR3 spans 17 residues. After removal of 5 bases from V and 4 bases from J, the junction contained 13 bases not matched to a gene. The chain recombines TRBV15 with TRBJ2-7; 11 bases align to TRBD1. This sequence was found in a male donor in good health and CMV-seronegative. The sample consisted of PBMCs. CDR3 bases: TGTGCCACCAGCTCATTTGGTGCCGGGACAGGGGGATACGAGCAGTACTTC. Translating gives CATSSFGAGTGGYEQYF.